The rows below give T cell receptor beta chains drawn from one sample of a study of blood T cells in healthy people across ages. TCRdb reprocessed the 5' RACE reads via MiXCR and lists one record per CDR3 protein. The sample includes over 1,500,000 distinct CDR3 sequences, about two fifths of them seen just once. Material for sequencing was blood. Receptor source: a human donor in good health. CDR3s include the opening cysteine and the closing phenylalanine or tryptophan. The order of the fields is clone size, D gene, J gene, V gene, CDR3 DNA, CDR3 protein. The D gene is left open where the match is weak. Size values are once, few and many counts, or a class for expanded clones, and some rows have none.

few,-,TRBJ1-6,TRBV7-6,TGTGCCAGCAGCCTCCCCTATTCACCCCTCCACTTT,CASSLPYSPLHF
-,TRBD1,TRBJ1-2,TRBV7-2,TGTGCCAGCAGACCTACAGGGGTGACTAACTATGGCTACACCTTC,CASRPTGVTNYGYTF
few,TRBD1,TRBJ1-2,TRBV4-3,TGCGCCAGCAGCCCCGAGGTCCTACAGGGGTACTATGGCTACACCTTC,CASSPEVLQGYYGYTF
-,-,TRBJ1-1,TRBV14,TGCGCCAGCAGCCACCCCGGGGCAGATTCCCTTTATCCTTATGAAGCTTTCTTT,CASSHPGADSLYPYEAFF
few,-,TRBJ1-2,TRBV7-2,TGTGCCAGCAGCACCGGTTTTAGTGGCTACACCTTC,CASSTGFSGYTF
-,TRBD1,TRBJ1-2,TRBV9,TGTGCCAGCAGCGCCCGGGTCGGGACAGGCCTCGGCTACACCTTC,CASSARVGTGLGYTF
few,-,TRBJ2-7,TRBV29-1,TGCAGCGTTGAAGTGACAGAGGGGTACGAGCAGTACTTC,CSVEVTEGYEQYF
once,-,TRBJ2-7,TRBV7-8,TGTGCCAGCAGCCCTGGGGCAGGAACTATCTACGAGCAGTACTTC,CASSPGAGTIYEQYF
-,-,TRBJ2-3,TRBV28,TGTGCCAGCCAGGAGGCCACAGATACGCAGTATTTT,CASQEATDTQYF
-,-,TRBJ2-1,TRBV5-1,TGCGCCAGCAGTCAACAGGGTGTAATGTACGAGCAGTTCTTC,CASSQQGVMYEQFF
few,-,TRBJ2-1,TRBV28,TGTGCCAGCAAAGTACAGGGTTCCCACAATGAGCAGTTCTTC,CASKVQGSHNEQFF
-,-,TRBJ2-2,TRBV9,TGTGCCAGCAGCGTAGGGCAGAGGCCGAACACCGGGGAGCTGTTTTTT,CASSVGQRPNTGELFF
-,-,TRBJ1-1,TRBV18,TGTGCCAGCTCACCACCGTGGACAACGGACACTGAAGCTTTCTTT,CASSPPWTTDTEAFF
-,TRBD1,TRBJ1-2,TRBV29-1,TGCAGCGTTGAACGAACACAGGGGATTGGCTACACCTTC,CSVERTQGIGYTF
-,-,TRBJ2-2,TRBV18,TGTGCCAGCTCACCATGGCGGCAGAACACCGGGGAGCTGTTTTTT,CASSPWRQNTGELFF
few,-,TRBJ2-7,TRBV7-2,TGTGCCAGCAGCTTCGTTGCAAACTACGAGCAGTACTTC,CASSFVANYEQYF
-,TRBD2,TRBJ2-3,TRBV4-2,TGTACCAGCAGTCAACAGCGGGGGGGCGGAGATACGCAGTATTTT,CTSSQQRGGGDTQYF
many,-,TRBJ1-2,TRBV6-1,TGTGCCAGCACCACAGACAACTATGGCTACACCTTC,CASTTDNYGYTF
once,TRBD2,TRBJ2-1,TRBV12-3/TRBV12-4,TGTGCCAGCAGCGGGACTAGCGGGGGGGTGTCGGGTATAAATGAGCAGTTCTTC,CASSGTSGGVSGINEQFF
-,-,TRBJ2-3,TRBV24-1,TGTGCCACCAGTGATTGGCAAGGGGCTAAAGATACGCAGTATTTT,CATSDWQGAKDTQYF
-,-,TRBJ2-7,TRBV4-3,TGCGCCAGCAGCCAAGTCAAGGGGTCCCCCTACGAGCAGTACTTC,CASSQVKGSPYEQYF
-,-,TRBJ2-3,TRBV6-6,TGTGCCAGCACAGGGGCGGGCCGGGGCACAGATACGCAGTATTTT,CASTGAGRGTDTQYF
few,-,TRBJ1-2,TRBV7-9,TGTGCCAGCAGCCGCTTGGTAGGAGGGTTGGAGGGCTACACCTTC,CASSRLVGGLEGYTF
-,TRBD1,TRBJ2-7,TRBV12-3/TRBV12-4,TGTGCCAGCAGTAGCATCGGGACAGGGCTCTACGAGCAGTACTTC,CASSSIGTGLYEQYF
few,-,TRBJ2-5,TRBV25-1,TGTGCCAGCCCTACTTGGTGCGACACCCCGGAGACCCAGTACTTC,CASPTWCDTPETQYF
-,TRBD1,TRBJ2-3,TRBV2,TGTGCCAGCAGTGAAGAGGGGGCGTTAACAGATACGCAGTATTTT,CASSEEGALTDTQYF
-,-,TRBJ1-5,TRBV20-1,TGCAGTGCTCAAGAGGGAGGGTTTTACAATCAGCCCCAGCATTTT,CSAQEGGFYNQPQHF
few,-,TRBJ2-5,TRBV2,TGTGCCAGCAGTGGTGAATGGGGAAAAGAGACCCAGTACTTC,CASSGEWGKETQYF
-,-,TRBJ2-7,TRBV7-3,TGTGCCAGCAGTCCTGGGACCTCCCTGGCTTTGGGGTCCTACGAGCAGTACTTC,CASSPGTSLALGSYEQYF
few,-,TRBJ1-2,TRBV4-3,TGCGCCAGCAGCCAAGGACAGCTAGACCCCTATGGCTACACCTTC,CASSQGQLDPYGYTF
few,TRBD1,TRBJ2-1,TRBV9,TGTGCCAGCAGCGTGACAGGGGCCTCGGGGAATGAGCAGTTCTTC,CASSVTGASGNEQFF
-,-,TRBJ1-1,TRBV10-3,TGTGCCATCACGGCTGGGACGAACACTGAAGCTTTCTTT,CAITAGTNTEAFF
-,-,TRBJ2-3,TRBV7-3,TGTGCCAGCAGCTTAACAGGGGGGGGGCCATCAGATACGCAGTATTTT,CASSLTGGGPSDTQYF